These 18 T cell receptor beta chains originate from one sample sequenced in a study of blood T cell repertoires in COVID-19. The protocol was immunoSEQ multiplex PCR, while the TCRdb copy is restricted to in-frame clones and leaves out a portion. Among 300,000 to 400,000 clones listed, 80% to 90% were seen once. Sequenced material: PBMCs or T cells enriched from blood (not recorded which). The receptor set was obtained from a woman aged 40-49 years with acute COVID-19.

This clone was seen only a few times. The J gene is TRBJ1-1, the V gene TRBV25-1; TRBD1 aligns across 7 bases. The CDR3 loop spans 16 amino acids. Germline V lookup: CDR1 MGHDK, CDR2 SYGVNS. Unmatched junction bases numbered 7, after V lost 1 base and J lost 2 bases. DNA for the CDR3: TGTGCCAGCAGTGAATTGAGGGGACAGCCCAACACTGAAGCTTTCTTT. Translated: CASSELRGQPNTEAFF.

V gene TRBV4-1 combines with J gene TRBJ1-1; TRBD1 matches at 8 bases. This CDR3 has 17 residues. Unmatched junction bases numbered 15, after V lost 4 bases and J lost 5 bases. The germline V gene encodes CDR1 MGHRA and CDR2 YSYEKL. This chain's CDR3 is CASSRTGQGFEKTEAFF. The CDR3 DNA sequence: TGCGCCAGCAGCCGAACAGGACAGGGTTTTGAGAAAACTGAAGCTTTCTTT.

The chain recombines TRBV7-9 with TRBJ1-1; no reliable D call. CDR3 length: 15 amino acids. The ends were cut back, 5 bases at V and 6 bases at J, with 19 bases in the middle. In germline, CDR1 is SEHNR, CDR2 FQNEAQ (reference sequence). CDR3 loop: CASSPPKWSRPEAFF. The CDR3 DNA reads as TGTGCCAGCAGCCCCCCAAAGTGGAGTCGACCTGAAGCTTTCTTT.

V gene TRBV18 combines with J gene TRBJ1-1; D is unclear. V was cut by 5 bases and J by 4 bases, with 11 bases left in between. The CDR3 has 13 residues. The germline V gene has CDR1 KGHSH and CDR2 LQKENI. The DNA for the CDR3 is TGTGCCAGCTCAACGAAAACGGGCACTGAAGCTTTCTTT. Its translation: CASSTKTGTEAFF.

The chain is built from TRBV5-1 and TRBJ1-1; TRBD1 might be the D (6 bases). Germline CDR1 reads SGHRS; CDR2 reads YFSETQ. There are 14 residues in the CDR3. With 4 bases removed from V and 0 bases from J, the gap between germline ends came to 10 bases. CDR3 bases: TGCGCCAGCAGCCACGGACAGATGAACACTGAAGCTTTCTTT. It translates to CASSHGQMNTEAFF.

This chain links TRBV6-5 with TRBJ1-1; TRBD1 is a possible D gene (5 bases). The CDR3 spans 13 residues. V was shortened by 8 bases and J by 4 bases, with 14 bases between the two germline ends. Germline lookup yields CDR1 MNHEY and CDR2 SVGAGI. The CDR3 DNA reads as TGTGCCAGCGGTTTAAGGGGTTTCACTGAAGCTTTCTTT. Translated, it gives CASGLRGFTEAFF.

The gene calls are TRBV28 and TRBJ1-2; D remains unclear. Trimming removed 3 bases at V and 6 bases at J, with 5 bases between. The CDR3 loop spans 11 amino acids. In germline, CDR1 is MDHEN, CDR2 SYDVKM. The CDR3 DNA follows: TGTGCCAGCAGTTTCCTCGATGGCTACACCTTC. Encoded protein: CASSFLDGYTF.

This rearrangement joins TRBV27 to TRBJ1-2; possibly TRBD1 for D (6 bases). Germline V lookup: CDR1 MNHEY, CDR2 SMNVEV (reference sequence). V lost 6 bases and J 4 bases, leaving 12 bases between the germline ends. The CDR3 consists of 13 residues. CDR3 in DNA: TGTGCCAGCAGCCCAGGGGTAACCTATGGCTACACCTTC. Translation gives CASSPGVTYGYTF.

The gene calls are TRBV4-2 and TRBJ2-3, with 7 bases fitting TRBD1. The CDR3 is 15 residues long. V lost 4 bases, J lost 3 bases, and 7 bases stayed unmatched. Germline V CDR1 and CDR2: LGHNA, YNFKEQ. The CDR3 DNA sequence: TGTGCCAGCAGCCTGGGACCACAGGGGACAGATACGCAGTATTTT. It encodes CASSLGPQGTDTQYF.

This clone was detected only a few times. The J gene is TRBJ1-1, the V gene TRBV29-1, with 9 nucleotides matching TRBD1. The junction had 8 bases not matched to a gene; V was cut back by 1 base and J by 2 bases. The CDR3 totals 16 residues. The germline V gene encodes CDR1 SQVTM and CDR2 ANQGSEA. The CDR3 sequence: CSVEVLQGAKNTEAFF. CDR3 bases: TGCAGCGTTGAAGTGCTACAGGGGGCAAAAAACACTGAAGCTTTCTTT.

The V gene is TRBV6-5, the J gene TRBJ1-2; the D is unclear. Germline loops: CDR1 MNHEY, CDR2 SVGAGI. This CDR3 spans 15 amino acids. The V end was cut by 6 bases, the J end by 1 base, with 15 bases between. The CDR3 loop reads CASRPPGSLNYGYTF. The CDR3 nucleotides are TGTGCCAGCAGACCCCCCGGTAGTCTTAACTATGGCTACACCTTC.

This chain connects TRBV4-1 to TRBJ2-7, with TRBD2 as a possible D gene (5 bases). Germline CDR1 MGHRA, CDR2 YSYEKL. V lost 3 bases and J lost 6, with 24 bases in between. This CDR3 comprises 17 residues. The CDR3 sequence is CASSQSLSLRLEGEQYF. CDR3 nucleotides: TGCGCCAGCAGCCAGAGCTTATCCTTACGATTAGAGGGCGAGCAGTACTTC.

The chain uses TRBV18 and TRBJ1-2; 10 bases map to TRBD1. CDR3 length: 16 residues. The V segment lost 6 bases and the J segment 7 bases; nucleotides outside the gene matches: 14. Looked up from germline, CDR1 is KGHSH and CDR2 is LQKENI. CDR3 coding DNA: TGTGCCAGCTCCGACGGGACAGGGGTGGCCCAACCTGGCTACACCTTC. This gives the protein CASSDGTGVAQPGYTF. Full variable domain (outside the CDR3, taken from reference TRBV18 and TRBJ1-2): NAGVMQNPRHLVRRRGQEARLRCSPMKGHSHVYWYRQLPEEGLKFMVYLQKENIIDESGMPKERFSAEFPKEGPSILRIQQVVRGDSAAYFCASSDGTGVAQPGYTFGSGTRLTVV.

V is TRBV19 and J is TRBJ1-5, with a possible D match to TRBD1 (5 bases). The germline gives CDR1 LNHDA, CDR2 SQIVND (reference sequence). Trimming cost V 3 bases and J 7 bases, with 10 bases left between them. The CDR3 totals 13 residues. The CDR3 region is CASSMGGKQPQHF. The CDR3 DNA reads TGTGCCAGTAGTATGGGGGGGAAACAGCCCCAGCATTTT.

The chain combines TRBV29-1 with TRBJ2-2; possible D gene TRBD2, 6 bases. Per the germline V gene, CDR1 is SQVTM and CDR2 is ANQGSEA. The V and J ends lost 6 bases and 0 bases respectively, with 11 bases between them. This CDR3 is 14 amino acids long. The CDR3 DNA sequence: TGCAGCGTCTTTGGGACTTCGAACACCGGGGAGCTGTTTTTT. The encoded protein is CSVFGTSNTGELFF.

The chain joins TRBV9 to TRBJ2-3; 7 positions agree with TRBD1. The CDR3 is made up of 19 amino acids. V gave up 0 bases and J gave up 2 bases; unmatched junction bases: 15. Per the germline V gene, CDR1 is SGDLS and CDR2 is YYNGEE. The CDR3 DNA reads TGTGCCAGCAGCGTAGCACCGGGACAGTTCCTCTCCTACACAGATACGCAGTATTTT. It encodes CASSVAPGQFLSYTDTQYF.

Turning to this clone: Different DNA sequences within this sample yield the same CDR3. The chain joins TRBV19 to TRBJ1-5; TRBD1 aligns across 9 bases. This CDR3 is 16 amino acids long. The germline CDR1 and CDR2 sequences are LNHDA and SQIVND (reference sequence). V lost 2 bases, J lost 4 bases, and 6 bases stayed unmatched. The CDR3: CASSIRGTGPNQPQHF. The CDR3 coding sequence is TGTGCCAGTAGTATACGCGGGACAGGGCCGAATCAGCCCCAGCATTTT.

This CDR3 is CASSFAGTSGETQYF. The CDR3, as DNA: TGTGCCAGCAGCTTCGCCGGGACTAGCGGAGAGACCCAGTACTTC. The chain carries TRBV5-6 and TRBJ2-5, with TRBD2 matching 11 bases. From germline, CDR1 is SGHDT and CDR2 YYEEEE. Trimming removed 2 bases from V and 4 bases from J; junction bases left unmatched: 4. The CDR3 runs 15 residues.